This T cell receptor beta chain comes out of a study of CD8 T cells in Susac syndrome. With random hexamers, about 0.5 to 1 ug RNA was reverse transcribed. TCRdb used MiXCR to reprocess the immunoSEQ multiplex PCR reads, holding one entry per CDR3 protein. There are about 200,000 distinct CDR3 sequences in the sample; approximately 96% occur only once, and around 0.093% lies in the top ten. Germline values: CDR1 KGHSH, CDR2 LQKENI. This CDR3 is built from 13 residues. V gave up 3 bases and J gave up 10 bases, with 15 bases separating them. Sequencing was carried out using CD4+ T cells from PBMCs. The receptor was derived from a human donor with multiple sclerosis. This chain joins TRBV18 and TRBJ1-2; D possibly corresponds to TRBD1 (5 bases). This CDR3 reads CASSPAKGLHYTF. In DNA, the CDR3 is TGTGCCAGCTCACCGGCCAAGGGGCTACACTACACCTTC. Complete variable domain (other parts from reference TRBV18 and TRBJ1-2): NAGVMQNPRHLVRRRGQEARLRCSPMKGHSHVYWYRQLPEEGLKFMVYLQKENIIDESGMPKERFSAEFPKEGPSILRIQQVVRGDSAAYFCASSPAKGLHYTFGSGTRLTVV.